These 12 T cell receptor beta chains came from one sample sequenced in a study of T cell repertoires in aging, cancer and after chemotherapy. Rearranged V-D-J TRB sequences were amplified with a mixed TRB-A/B primer pool. MiXCR was run by TCRdb on the multiplex PCR reads, yielding one entry per CDR3 protein. The sample contains some 2,400 distinct CDR3 sequences, 50% to 65% of which appear only once. TCR beta rearrangements were amplified from peripheral blood genomic DNA. The specimen was blood. All receptors derive from a human donor with a blood cancer.

V and J are TRBV6-5 and TRBJ2-1; D remains unclear. V lost 5 bases and J lost 6, with 11 bases in between. Per germline, CDR1 MNHEY and CDR2 SVGAGI. The CDR3 has 13 residues. CDR3 nucleotides: TGTGCCAGCAGTGGTCCTCCGCGCAATGAGCAGTTCTTC. It specifies CASSGPPRNEQFF.

This chain links TRBV6-1 with TRBJ2-3, with TRBD2 matching over 8 bases. V gave up 1 base and J gave up 4 bases; unmatched junction bases: 7. The CDR3 has 16 residues. Per the germline V gene, CDR1 is MNHNS and CDR2 is SASEGT. The CDR3 DNA is TGTGCCAGCAGTGAAGTGGCGGGGGGCCCCCCAGATACGCAGTATTTT. Translation gives CASSEVAGGPPDTQYF.

The rearrangement joins TRBV6-5 to TRBJ2-5; 9 bases map to TRBD1. The CDR3 is made up of 14 amino acids. The J segment lost 3 bases and the V segment lost 8 bases, leaving 7 bases of the junction unmatched. In germline, CDR1 is MNHEY, CDR2 SVGAGI. The chain's CDR3 is CASSIQGAKETQYF. The DNA of the CDR3 is TGTGCCAGCTCCATACAGGGGGCTAAAGAGACCCAGTACTTC.

V and J are TRBV6-5 and TRBJ2-3; 9 bases line up with TRBD2. The J segment lost 3 bases and the V segment lost 0 bases, leaving 13 bases of the junction unmatched. CDR1 MNHEY and CDR2 SVGAGI come from the germline V gene. This CDR3 comprises 19 residues. DNA for the CDR3: TGTGCCAGCAGTTACTCGAAATCTAGCGGGGTGTTAACGACAGATACGCAGTATTTT. Its protein product is CASSYSKSSGVLTTDTQYF.

This chain connects TRBV10-3 to TRBJ2-7; D may be TRBD1 or TRBD2 (6 bases each). V gave up 7 bases and J gave up 1 base, with 17 bases separating them. Germline assignment: CDR1 ENHRY and CDR2 SYGVKD. The length of the CDR3 is 15 residues. Here the CDR3 reads CAIKPGALRSYEQYF. The CDR3 nucleotides are TGTGCCATCAAACCGGGGGCGTTAAGATCCTACGAGCAGTACTTC.

This chain connects TRBV10-1 to TRBJ1-2; D ambiguous. The V end lost 4 bases, the J end lost 4 bases, and 10 bases lay between the germline ends. From germline, CDR1 is WNHNN and CDR2 SYGVQD (reference sequence). The CDR3 sequence is 13 residues long. This chain's CDR3 is CASSAERGYGYTF. CDR3 DNA sequence: TGCGCCAGCAGTGCCGAACGGGGCTATGGCTACACCTTC.

The V call is TRBV5-1, the J call TRBJ1-1; D unclear. This CDR3 spans 13 amino acids. CDR1 is SGHRS, CDR2 YFSETQ, per germline. V was trimmed by 3 bases and J by 0 bases, leaving 6 bases between them. The CDR3 bases are TGCGCCAGCAGCTACTCAATGAACACTGAAGCTTTCTTT. It encodes CASSYSMNTEAFF.

This chain uses TRBV30 with TRBJ1-4; no firm D call. Trimming pared 0 bases from V and 3 bases from J, leaving 8 bases between. Germline CDR1 GTSNPN, CDR2 SVGIG (reference sequence). The CDR3 length is 14 residues. CDR3 nucleotides: TGTGCCTGGAGTGTTAACGGAGCTAATGAAAAACTGTTTTTT. Translated, it gives CAWSVNGANEKLFF.

The chain links TRBV7-6 to TRBJ1-6; no clear D gene. The CDR3 extends over 23 amino acids. Looked up from germline, CDR1 is SGHVS and CDR2 is FNYEAQ. V was pared by 1 base and J by 1 base, with 29 bases between. CDR3 bases: TGTGCCAGCAGCTTAGTGGCGGGTCCCTTGATGGTTCCGTTGGGGTCCTATAATTCACCCCTCCACTTT. It encodes CASSLVAGPLMVPLGSYNSPLHF.

The V gene is TRBV6-5, the J gene TRBJ2-7, with D unclear. The length of the CDR3 is 13 residues. From germline, CDR1 is MNHEY and CDR2 SVGAGI. Trimming removed 4 bases at V and 1 base at J, with 8 bases between. CDR3 nucleotides: TGTGCCAGCAGTTTATTGGGGTCCTACGAGCAGTACTTC. The encoded protein is CASSLLGSYEQYF.

This clonotype was counted between two and nine times. CDR3 protein: CAISEFRGETQYF. In nucleotides, the CDR3 is TGTGCCATCAGTGAGTTCCGGGGAGAGACCCAGTACTTC. The chain links TRBV10-3 to TRBJ2-5; D perhaps matches TRBD2 (5 bases). Between the trimmed V and J ends, which lost 1 base and 4 bases, there was a span of 7 bases. There are 13 residues in the CDR3. Germline V gene sequence: CDR1 ENHRY, CDR2 SYGVKD.

This clonotype occurred a few times. The rearrangement uses TRBV6-1 and TRBJ2-5, with D perhaps assigned TRBD1 or TRBD2 (5 bases each). V was clipped by 3 bases and J by 7 bases, with 15 bases between them. Germline V gene data show CDR1 as MNHNS and CDR2 as SASEGT. The CDR3 contains 14 residues. CDR3: CASSEYDGGRTQYF. The CDR3 DNA sequence: TGTGCCAGCAGTGAGTACGATGGGGGACGGACCCAGTACTTC.